The table lists the clone carrying this TCR beta chain with many counts. With V trimmed by 3 bases and J by 7 bases, 9 bases remained unmatched. The CDR3 loop spans 15 amino acids. The germline V gene has CDR1 LNHDA and CDR2 SQIVND (reference sequence). The sample originates from a study of T cells in Graves' hyperthyroidism and ophthalmopathy. It was RNA transcripts that yielded the amplified TCR beta CDR3 regions. HTBI primers were used for first-round RT-PCR of the TCR CDR3. A single record per CDR3 protein comes from TCRdb applying MiXCR to the multiplex PCR reads. The sample includes fewer than 750,000 distinct CDR3 sequences, roughly 14% of them seen just once.

The V and J genes are TRBV19 and TRBJ1-1; the match to TRBD1 covers 9 bases. This TCR derives from a woman in her thirties or forties with Graves' ophthalmopathy. Sample: blood. In DNA, the CDR3 is TGTGCCAGTAGTATCGGGACAGGGCTTACCCATGAAGCTTTCTTT. Translation gives CASSIGTGLTHEAFF.